Listed below are T cell receptor beta chains from one sample, sequenced in a study of identical twins. MiXCR, applied by TCRdb to the 5' RACE reads, yields one record per CDR3 protein. This table holds 450,000 to 650,000 distinct CDR3 sequences, nearly 10% found once. The data were also submitted as part of a second study, on yellow fever vaccine responses in identical twins.

Material: PBMCs. These receptors all stem from a young woman in good health. Each CDR3 is given with its conserved first and last residue. D genes are given only for firm matches. Clone size is stated in some rows and not others, as once, few, many or a class when expanded.

clone_size: few
d_call: TRBD2
j_call: TRBJ2-1
v_call: TRBV6-1
cdr3_nt: TGTGCCAGCACCGTAGCGGGGGGCTCCTACAATGAGCAGTTCTTC
cdr3_aa: CASTVAGGSYNEQFF

clone_size: few
d_call: TRBD1
j_call: TRBJ2-5
v_call: TRBV20-1
cdr3_nt: TGCAGTGCTATACAGGGGCAAGAGACCCAGTACTTC
cdr3_aa: CSAIQGQETQYF

clone_size: many
d_call: TRBD2
j_call: TRBJ2-5
v_call: TRBV7-9
cdr3_nt: TGTGCCAGCAGCCTCAGGACTAGCGGGTTGTCAGAGACCCAGTACTTC
cdr3_aa: CASSLRTSGLSETQYF

clone_size: .
d_call: TRBD2
j_call: TRBJ2-3
v_call: TRBV6-5
cdr3_nt: TGTGCCAGCAGTGTCCCTAGCGGTGACACATTTGCGCAGTATTTT
cdr3_aa: CASSVPSGDTFAQYF

clone_size: few
d_call: TRBD2
j_call: TRBJ2-1
v_call: TRBV7-2
cdr3_nt: TGTGCCAGCAGTCGGACTAGCGGGAGTGACAATGAGCAGTTCTTC
cdr3_aa: CASSRTSGSDNEQFF

clone_size: many
d_call: .
j_call: TRBJ2-5
v_call: TRBV5-1
cdr3_nt: TGCGCCAGCAGCTTGGCCGCCTTACAAGAGACCCAGTACTTC
cdr3_aa: CASSLAALQETQYF

clone_size: few
d_call: .
j_call: TRBJ2-3
v_call: TRBV4-3
cdr3_nt: TGCGCCAGCAGCCAGTCCAGAATGGATACGCAGTATTTT
cdr3_aa: CASSQSRMDTQYF

clone_size: few
d_call: TRBD2
j_call: TRBJ2-7
v_call: TRBV7-6
cdr3_nt: TGTGCCAGCAGCAAAGGGACTAGCGGGAGGGGATCCTACGAGCAGTACTTC
cdr3_aa: CASSKGTSGRGSYEQYF

clone_size: many
d_call: TRBD1
j_call: TRBJ2-3
v_call: TRBV12-3/TRBV12-4
cdr3_nt: TGTGCCAGCAGTTTCGGTACAGGGGGGTACACAGATACGCAGTATTTT
cdr3_aa: CASSFGTGGYTDTQYF

clone_size: many
d_call: TRBD1
j_call: TRBJ1-2
v_call: TRBV20-1
cdr3_nt: TGCAGGGGACAGGGGGACTATGGCTACACCTTC
cdr3_aa: CRGQGDYGYTF

clone_size: .
d_call: .
j_call: TRBJ2-7
v_call: TRBV10-3
cdr3_nt: TGTGCCATCAGTGAGCGGGGGACAGCACGGTACGAGCAGTACTTC
cdr3_aa: CAISERGTARYEQYF

clone_size: many
d_call: .
j_call: TRBJ2-7
v_call: TRBV28
cdr3_nt: TGTGCCAGCAGTTTATTAGCCAGGGGATACGAGCAGTACTTC
cdr3_aa: CASSLLARGYEQYF

clone_size: many
d_call: .
j_call: TRBJ1-5
v_call: TRBV12-3/TRBV12-4
cdr3_nt: TGTGCCAGCAGTTTTCGGCAGAATCAGCCCCAGCATTTT
cdr3_aa: CASSFRQNQPQHF

clone_size: few
d_call: TRBD2
j_call: TRBJ2-2
v_call: TRBV5-1
cdr3_nt: TGCGCCAGCAGCCCGACCAGGACTAGCGGGGGGGCAAACACCGGGGAGCTGTTTTTT
cdr3_aa: CASSPTRTSGGANTGELFF

clone_size: many
d_call: .
j_call: TRBJ2-7
v_call: TRBV7-2
cdr3_nt: TGTGCCAGCAGCTTATATTACGGGTTAGTGTACGAGCAGTACTTC
cdr3_aa: CASSLYYGLVYEQYF

clone_size: few
d_call: TRBD1
j_call: TRBJ1-2
v_call: TRBV3-1
cdr3_nt: TGTGCCAGCAGCCAAACGAACGACAGGGTCTATGGCTACACCTTC
cdr3_aa: CASSQTNDRVYGYTF

clone_size: .
d_call: .
j_call: TRBJ1-4
v_call: TRBV9
cdr3_nt: TGTGCCAGCGGGAGGGGAGGTTTAGAAAAACTGTTTTTT
cdr3_aa: CASGRGGLEKLFF

clone_size: few
d_call: .
j_call: TRBJ2-5
v_call: TRBV20-1
cdr3_nt: TGCAGTGCTAGTGGGCTGCAAGAGACCCAGTACTTC
cdr3_aa: CSASGLQETQYF

clone_size: many
d_call: .
j_call: TRBJ1-6
v_call: TRBV28
cdr3_nt: TGTGCCAGCAGTTTCTCTCCCCCGGCTTCACCCCTCCACTTT
cdr3_aa: CASSFSPPASPLHF

clone_size: .
d_call: .
j_call: TRBJ2-5
v_call: TRBV29-1
cdr3_nt: TGCAGCGTTATAGGAGAGACCCAGTACTTC
cdr3_aa: CSVIGETQYF

clone_size: many
d_call: TRBD1
j_call: TRBJ2-2
v_call: TRBV9
cdr3_nt: TGTGCCAGCACGCCCCAGGGGGCGTTGAGGTCCGGGGAGCTGTTTTTT
cdr3_aa: CASTPQGALRSGELFF

clone_size: many
d_call: .
j_call: TRBJ2-7
v_call: TRBV11-3
cdr3_nt: TGTGCCAGCAGCGCCCGGACAGACTACGAGCAGTACTTC
cdr3_aa: CASSARTDYEQYF

clone_size: .
d_call: .
j_call: TRBJ2-7
v_call: TRBV28
cdr3_nt: TGTGCCAGCAGTAGCCCCCTCGGCGACGAGCAGTACTTC
cdr3_aa: CASSSPLGDEQYF

clone_size: few
d_call: TRBD2
j_call: TRBJ2-3
v_call: TRBV7-9
cdr3_nt: TGTGCCAGCATCCAGCGGGGAGACACAGATACGCAGTATTTT
cdr3_aa: CASIQRGDTDTQYF

clone_size: few
d_call: .
j_call: TRBJ1-4
v_call: TRBV10-3
cdr3_nt: TGTGCCATCAGTGAAGGGGAATTGGATGAAAAACTGTTTTTT
cdr3_aa: CAISEGELDEKLFF

clone_size: few
d_call: TRBD2
j_call: TRBJ2-7
v_call: TRBV20-1
cdr3_nt: TGCAGTGCGCTTCGACTAGCGGGGTGGTACGAGCAGTACTTC
cdr3_aa: CSALRLAGWYEQYF

clone_size: many
d_call: .
j_call: TRBJ2-1
v_call: TRBV5-1
cdr3_nt: TGCGCCAGCAGCTTGGTAGGGCAGGGGTTGCGGTTCTTC
cdr3_aa: CASSLVGQGLRFF

clone_size: many
d_call: TRBD2
j_call: TRBJ2-1
v_call: TRBV18
cdr3_nt: TGTGCCAGCTCAGTAGCGGGAGAGGGTGAGCAGTTCTTC
cdr3_aa: CASSVAGEGEQFF

clone_size: many
d_call: .
j_call: TRBJ2-2
v_call: TRBV18
cdr3_nt: TGTGCCAGCTCGCCGCAGAGAGAACGGGAGCTGTTTTTT
cdr3_aa: CASSPQRERELFF

clone_size: few
d_call: TRBD2
j_call: TRBJ2-3
v_call: TRBV5-5
cdr3_nt: TGTGCCAGCAGCCGACGCGGGGGACCCGCAAGCACAGATACGCAGTATTTT
cdr3_aa: CASSRRGGPASTDTQYF

clone_size: few
d_call: .
j_call: TRBJ2-7
v_call: TRBV10-3
cdr3_nt: TGTGCCATCAGTGAGCCACCCGACTGGGAGCAGTACTTC
cdr3_aa: CAISEPPDWEQYF

clone_size: .
d_call: TRBD1
j_call: TRBJ2-3
v_call: TRBV29-1
cdr3_nt: TGCAGCATAGGGGACAGGGGAAGGGTCGATACGCAGTATTTT
cdr3_aa: CSIGDRGRVDTQYF

clone_size: .
d_call: TRBD1
j_call: TRBJ2-3
v_call: TRBV3-1
cdr3_nt: TGTGCCAGCAGCCACACAGGGGTCTCCACAGATACGCAGTATTTT
cdr3_aa: CASSHTGVSTDTQYF

clone_size: few
d_call: TRBD2
j_call: TRBJ2-5
v_call: TRBV28
cdr3_nt: TGTGCCAGCAGTTTGTCCCTAGCGGGGAAGAGAGAGACCCAGTACTTC
cdr3_aa: CASSLSLAGKRETQYF

clone_size: many
d_call: TRBD2
j_call: TRBJ2-1
v_call: TRBV7-8
cdr3_nt: TGTGCCAGCTCGGAAGGACTAGCGTCATACAATGAGCAGTTCTTC
cdr3_aa: CASSEGLASYNEQFF

clone_size: .
d_call: .
j_call: TRBJ2-7
v_call: TRBV5-6
cdr3_nt: TGTGCCAGCAGCTGGCCTCTAAGCAACGAGCAGTACTTC
cdr3_aa: CASSWPLSNEQYF

clone_size: .
d_call: .
j_call: TRBJ2-3
v_call: TRBV28
cdr3_nt: TGTGCCAGCAGTTTGAATACCCGTAGGGATACGCAGTATTTT
cdr3_aa: CASSLNTRRDTQYF

clone_size: .
d_call: TRBD2
j_call: TRBJ2-2
v_call: TRBV4-2
cdr3_nt: TGTGCCAGCAGCCAACCCGGGGGCCTAGCGGGGACCGGGGAGCTGTTTTTT
cdr3_aa: CASSQPGGLAGTGELFF

clone_size: few
d_call: TRBD1
j_call: TRBJ2-2
v_call: TRBV10-1
cdr3_nt: TGCGCCAGCAGTTCCGGGACAGGGATTACCGGGGAGCTGTTTTTT
cdr3_aa: CASSSGTGITGELFF

clone_size: many
d_call: .
j_call: TRBJ1-1
v_call: TRBV5-1
cdr3_nt: TGCGCCAGCAAGATGGGCAGTCAGAACACTGAAGCTTTCTTT
cdr3_aa: CASKMGSQNTEAFF

clone_size: .
d_call: TRBD1
j_call: TRBJ1-6
v_call: TRBV29-1
cdr3_nt: TGCAGCGTTTGGGACAGGGATAATTCACCCCTCCACTTT
cdr3_aa: CSVWDRDNSPLHF

clone_size: .
d_call: .
j_call: TRBJ2-3
v_call: TRBV27
cdr3_nt: TGTGCCAGCAGTCCACGGGTCTTAGATACGCAGTATTTT
cdr3_aa: CASSPRVLDTQYF

clone_size: few
d_call: .
j_call: TRBJ2-3
v_call: TRBV27
cdr3_nt: TGTGCCAGCAGTTTACGGGGGAGCTCAGATACGCAGTATTTT
cdr3_aa: CASSLRGSSDTQYF

clone_size: few
d_call: .
j_call: TRBJ2-1
v_call: TRBV20-1
cdr3_nt: TGCAGTGCTAGAGATAGGTCCGGACACAATGAGCAGTTCTTC
cdr3_aa: CSARDRSGHNEQFF

clone_size: many
d_call: .
j_call: TRBJ2-5
v_call: TRBV12-3/TRBV12-4
cdr3_nt: TGTGCCAGCAGTCCCTACGGGGCCGGAGAGACCCAGTACTTC
cdr3_aa: CASSPYGAGETQYF

clone_size: many
d_call: TRBD2
j_call: TRBJ2-1
v_call: TRBV28
cdr3_nt: TGTGCCAGCAGCTCCACTAGCGGGAGTAACGATGAGCAGTTCTTC
cdr3_aa: CASSSTSGSNDEQFF